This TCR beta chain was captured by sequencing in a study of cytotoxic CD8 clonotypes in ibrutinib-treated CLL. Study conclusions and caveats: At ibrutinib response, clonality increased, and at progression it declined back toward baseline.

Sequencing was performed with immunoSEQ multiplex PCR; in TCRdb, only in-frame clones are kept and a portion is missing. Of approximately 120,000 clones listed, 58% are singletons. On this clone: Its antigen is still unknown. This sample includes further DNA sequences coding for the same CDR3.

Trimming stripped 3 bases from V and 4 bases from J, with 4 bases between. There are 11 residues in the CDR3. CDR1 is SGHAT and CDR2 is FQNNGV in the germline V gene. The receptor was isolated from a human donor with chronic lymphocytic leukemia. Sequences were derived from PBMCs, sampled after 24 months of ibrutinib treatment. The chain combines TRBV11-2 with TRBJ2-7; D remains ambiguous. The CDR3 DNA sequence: TGTGCCAGCAGCTTCTTTTACGAGCAGTACTTC. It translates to CASSFFYEQYF. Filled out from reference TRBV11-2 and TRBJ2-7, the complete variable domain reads EAGVAQSPRYKIIEKRQSVAFWCNPISGHATLYWYQQILGQGPKLLIQFQNNGVVDDSQLPKDRFSAERLKGVDSTLKIQPAKLEDSAVYLCASSFFYEQYFGPGTRLTVT.